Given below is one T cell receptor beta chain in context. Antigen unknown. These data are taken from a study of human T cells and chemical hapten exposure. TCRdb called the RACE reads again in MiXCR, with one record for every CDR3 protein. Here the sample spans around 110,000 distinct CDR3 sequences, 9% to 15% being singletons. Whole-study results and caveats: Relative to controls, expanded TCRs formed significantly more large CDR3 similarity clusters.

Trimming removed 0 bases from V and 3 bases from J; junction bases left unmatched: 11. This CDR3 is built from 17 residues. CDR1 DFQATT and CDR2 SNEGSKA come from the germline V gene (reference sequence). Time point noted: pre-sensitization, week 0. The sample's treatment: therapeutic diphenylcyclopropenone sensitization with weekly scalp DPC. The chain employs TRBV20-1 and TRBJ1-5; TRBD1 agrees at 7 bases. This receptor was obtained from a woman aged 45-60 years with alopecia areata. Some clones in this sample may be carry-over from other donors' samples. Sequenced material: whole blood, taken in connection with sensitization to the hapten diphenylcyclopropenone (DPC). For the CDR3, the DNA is TGCAGTGCTAGAGATAGAAGGACAGGTCTTTCCAATCAGCCCCAGCATTTT. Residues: CSARDRRTGLSNQPQHF.